This T cell receptor (beta chain) was captured in a study of OX40 agonist ivuxolimab in advanced cancers. TCRdb's copy holds only in-frame clones and misses some; the assay was immunoSEQ multiplex PCR. The sample contains around 15,000 clones, 90% of which appear only once. J gave up 4 bases and V 1 base, and 5 bases lay outside the gene matches. The CDR3 spans 15 residues. Germline V gives CDR1 SEHNR, CDR2 FQNEAQ (reference sequence). The sample was CD4+ or CD8+ T cells sorted from blood, taken in a trial of the OX40 agonist ivuxolimab. The TCR comes from an adult with an advanced solid tumor such as melanoma, head and neck, liver or kidney cancer. This rearrangement joins TRBV7-9 to TRBJ1-1, with TRBD1 identical over 8 bases. CDR3 region: CASSLGARGLTEAFF. The CDR3 nucleotides read TGTGCCAGCAGCTTAGGGGCCAGGGGGCTCACTGAAGCTTTCTTT.